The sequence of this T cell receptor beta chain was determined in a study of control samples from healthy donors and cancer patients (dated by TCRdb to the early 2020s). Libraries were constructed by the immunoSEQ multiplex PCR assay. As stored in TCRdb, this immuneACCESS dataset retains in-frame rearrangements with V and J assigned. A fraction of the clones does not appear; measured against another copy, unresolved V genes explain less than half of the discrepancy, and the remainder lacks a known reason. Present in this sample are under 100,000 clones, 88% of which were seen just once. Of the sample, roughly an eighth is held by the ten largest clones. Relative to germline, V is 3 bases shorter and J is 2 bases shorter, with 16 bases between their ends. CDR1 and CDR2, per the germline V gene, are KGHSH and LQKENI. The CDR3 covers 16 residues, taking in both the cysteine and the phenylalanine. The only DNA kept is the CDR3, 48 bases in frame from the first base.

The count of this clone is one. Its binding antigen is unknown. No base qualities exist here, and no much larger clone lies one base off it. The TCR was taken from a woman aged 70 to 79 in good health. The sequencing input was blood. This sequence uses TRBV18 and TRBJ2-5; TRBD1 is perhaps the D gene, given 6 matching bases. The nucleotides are TGTGCCAGCTCACCTACCCTGGACAGTCTACAAGAGACCCAGTACTTC. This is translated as CASSPTLDSLQETQYF.